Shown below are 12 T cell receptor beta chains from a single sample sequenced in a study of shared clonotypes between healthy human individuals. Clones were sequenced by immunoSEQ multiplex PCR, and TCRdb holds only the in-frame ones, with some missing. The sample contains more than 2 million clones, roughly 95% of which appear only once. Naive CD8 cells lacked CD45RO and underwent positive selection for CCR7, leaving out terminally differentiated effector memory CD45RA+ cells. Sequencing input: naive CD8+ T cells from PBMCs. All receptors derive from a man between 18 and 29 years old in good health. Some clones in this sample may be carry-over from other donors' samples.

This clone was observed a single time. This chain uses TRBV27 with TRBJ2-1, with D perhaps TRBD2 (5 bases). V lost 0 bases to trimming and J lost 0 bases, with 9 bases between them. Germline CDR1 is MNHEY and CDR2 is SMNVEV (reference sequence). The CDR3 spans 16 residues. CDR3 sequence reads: CASSLSSAGSYNEQFF. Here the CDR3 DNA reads TGTGCCAGCAGTTTATCTTCCGCGGGCTCCTACAATGAGCAGTTCTTC.

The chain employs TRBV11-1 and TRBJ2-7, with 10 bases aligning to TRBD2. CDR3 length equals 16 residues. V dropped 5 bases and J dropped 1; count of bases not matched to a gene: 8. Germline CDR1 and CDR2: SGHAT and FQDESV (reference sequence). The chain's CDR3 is CASSQKTSGPSYEQYF. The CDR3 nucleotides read TGTGCCAGCAGCCAAAAGACTAGCGGGCCATCCTACGAGCAGTACTTC.

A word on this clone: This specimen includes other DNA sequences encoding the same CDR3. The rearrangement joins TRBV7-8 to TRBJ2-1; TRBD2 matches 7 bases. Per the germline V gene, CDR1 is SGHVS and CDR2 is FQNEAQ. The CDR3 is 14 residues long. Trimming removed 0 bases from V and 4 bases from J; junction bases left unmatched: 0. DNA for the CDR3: TGTGCCAGCAGCTTAGCGGGGGGGTACAATGAGCAGTTCTTC. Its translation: CASSLAGGYNEQFF. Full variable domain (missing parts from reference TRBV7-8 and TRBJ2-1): GAGVSQSPRYKVAKRGQDVALRCDPISGHVSLFWYQQALGQGPEFLTYFQNEAQLDKSGLPSDRFFAERPEGSVSTLKIQRTQQEDSAVYLCASSLAGGYNEQFFGPGTRLTVL.

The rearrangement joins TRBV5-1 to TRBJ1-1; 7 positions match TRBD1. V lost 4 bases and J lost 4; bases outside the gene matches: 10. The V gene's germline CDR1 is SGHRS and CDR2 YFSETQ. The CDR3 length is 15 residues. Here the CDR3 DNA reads TGCGCCAGCAGCACCGGTGACAGGGAGAGCACTGAAGCTTTCTTT. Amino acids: CASSTGDRESTEAFF. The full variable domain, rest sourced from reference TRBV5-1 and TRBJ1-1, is KAGVTQTPRYLIKTRGQQVTLSCSPISGHRSVSWYQQTPGQGLQFLFEYFSETQRNKGNFPGRFSGRQFSNSRSEMNVSTLELGDSALYLCASSTGDRESTEAFFGQGTRLTVV.

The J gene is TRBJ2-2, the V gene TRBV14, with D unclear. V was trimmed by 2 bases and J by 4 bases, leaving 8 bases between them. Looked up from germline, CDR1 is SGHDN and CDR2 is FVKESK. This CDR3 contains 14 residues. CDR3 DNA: TGTGCCAGCAGCCAAATAGGCAGCACCGGGGAGCTGTTTTTT. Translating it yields CASSQIGSTGELFF.

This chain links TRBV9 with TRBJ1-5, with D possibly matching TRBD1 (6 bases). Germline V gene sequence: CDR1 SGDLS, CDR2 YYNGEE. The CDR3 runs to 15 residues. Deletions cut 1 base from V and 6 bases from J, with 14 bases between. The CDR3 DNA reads TGTGCCAGCAGCGTAACCGGACAGAGGGGTCAGCCCCAGCATTTT. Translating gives CASSVTGQRGQPQHF.

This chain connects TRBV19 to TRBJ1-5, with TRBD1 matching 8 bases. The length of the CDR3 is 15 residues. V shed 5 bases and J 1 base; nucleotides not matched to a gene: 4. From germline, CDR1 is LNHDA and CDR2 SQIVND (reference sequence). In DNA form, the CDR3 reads TGTGCCAGTAGTCCTAGACAGGGGAGCAATCAGCCCCAGCATTTT. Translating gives CASSPRQGSNQPQHF.

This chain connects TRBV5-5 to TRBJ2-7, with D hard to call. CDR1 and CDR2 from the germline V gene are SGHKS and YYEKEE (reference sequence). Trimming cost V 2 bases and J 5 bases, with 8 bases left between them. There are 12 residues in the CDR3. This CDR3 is CASSLNTDEQYF. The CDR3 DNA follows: TGTGCCAGCAGCTTAAATACCGACGAGCAGTACTTC.

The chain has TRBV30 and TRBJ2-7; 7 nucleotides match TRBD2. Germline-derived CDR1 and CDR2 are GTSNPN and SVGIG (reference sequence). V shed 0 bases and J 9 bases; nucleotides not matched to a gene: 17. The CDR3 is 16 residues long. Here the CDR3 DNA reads TGTGCCTGGAGTGTAACGTATCGGGGGGTAATGGGCGGGCAGTACTTC. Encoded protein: CAWSVTYRGVMGGQYF.

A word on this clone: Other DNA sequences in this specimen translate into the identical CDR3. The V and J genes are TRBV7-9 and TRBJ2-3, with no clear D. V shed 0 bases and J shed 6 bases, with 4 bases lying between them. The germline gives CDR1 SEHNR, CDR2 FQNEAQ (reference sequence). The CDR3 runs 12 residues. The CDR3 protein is CASSLAEDTQYF. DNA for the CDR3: TGTGCCAGCAGCTTAGCAGAGGATACGCAGTATTTT. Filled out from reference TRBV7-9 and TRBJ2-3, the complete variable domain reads DTGVSQNPRHKITKRGQNVTFRCDPISEHNRLYWYRQTLGQGPEFLTYFQNEAQLEKSRLLSDRFSAERPKGSFSTLEIQRTEQGDSAMYLCASSLAEDTQYFGPGTRLTVL.

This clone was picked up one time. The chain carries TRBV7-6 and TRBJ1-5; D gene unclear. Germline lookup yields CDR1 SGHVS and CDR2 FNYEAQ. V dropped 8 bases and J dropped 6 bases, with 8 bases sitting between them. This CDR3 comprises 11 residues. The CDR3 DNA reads TGTGCCAGCGGTTTGGGTCAGCCCCAGCATTTT. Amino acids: CASGLGQPQHF. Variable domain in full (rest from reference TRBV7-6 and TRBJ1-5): GAGVSQSPRYKVTKRGQDVALRCDPISGHVSLYWYRQALGQGPEFLTYFNYEAQQDKSGLPNDRFSAERPEGSISTLTIQRTEQRDSAMYRCASGLGQPQHFGDGTRLSIL.

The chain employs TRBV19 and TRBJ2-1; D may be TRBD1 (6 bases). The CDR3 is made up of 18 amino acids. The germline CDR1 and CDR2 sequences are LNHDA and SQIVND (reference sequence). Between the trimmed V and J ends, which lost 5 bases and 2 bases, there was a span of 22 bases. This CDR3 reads CASSLPTGSLGPYNEQFF. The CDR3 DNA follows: TGTGCCAGTAGTTTACCTACAGGGTCACTAGGGCCCTACAATGAGCAGTTCTTC.